The 32 T cell receptor beta chains presented below share a single source sample, sequenced in a study of T-cell memory formation after mild COVID-19. MiXCR, applied by TCRdb to the 5' RACE reads, yields one record per CDR3 protein. The table includes about 340,000 distinct CDR3 sequences, 10% to 15% detected once. Material: PBMCs or a T cell subset sorted from them (not recorded which). The receptor set was obtained from a man aged 18 to 29 who had mild COVID-19 (a few samples of this study predate the infection). Cell type and time point are not known.

The DNA of the CDR3 is TGCAGTGCTAGATCATTTGGTGGGCTAGCTCTAGAGACCCAGTACTTC. Residues: CSARSFGGLALETQYF. The chain combines TRBV20-1 with TRBJ2-5, with a possible D match to TRBD2 (5 bases). The length of the CDR3 is 16 residues. The germline CDR1 and CDR2 sequences are DFQATT and SNEGSKA (reference sequence). Trimming cost V 2 bases and J 4 bases, with 20 bases left between them.

The chain recombines TRBV14 with TRBJ2-1; perhaps TRBD2 as D (7 bases). V lost 0 bases and J 7 bases, leaving 22 bases between the germline ends. The germline CDR1 and CDR2 sequences are SGHDN and FVKESK. The CDR3 totals 18 residues. The CDR3 DNA is TGTGCCAGCAGCCAAGAGCGCCCCTGGGGGGGCCGAGGAAATGAGCAGTTCTTC. Translated: CASSQERPWGGRGNEQFF.

This chain links TRBV27 with TRBJ1-1; no reliable D call. V lost 4 bases and J lost 1, with 7 bases in between. Germline V lookup: CDR1 MNHEY, CDR2 SMNVEV (reference sequence). This CDR3 has 13 residues. The CDR3 sequence is CASSSNGNTEAFF. The CDR3 region has the DNA TGTGCCAGCAGTTCTAACGGGAACACTGAAGCTTTCTTT.

This chain uses TRBV7-3 with TRBJ2-2, with unresolved D. CDR3 length: 14 amino acids. V was cut by 1 base and J by 5 bases, with 8 bases left in between. The germline V gene has CDR1 SGHTA and CDR2 FQGTGA. In DNA, the CDR3 is TGTGCCAGCAGCTTAATGGCCCATACCGGGGAGCTGTTTTTT. Protein: CASSLMAHTGELFF. The complete variable domain, with remaining parts taken from reference TRBV7-3 and TRBJ2-2, reads GAGVSQTPSNKVTEKGKYVELRCDPISGHTALYWYRQSLGQGPEFLIYFQGTGAADDSGLPNDRFFAVRPEGSVSTLKIQRTERGDSAVYLCASSLMAHTGELFFGEGSRLTVL.

Comment on this clonotype: One junction end does not reproduce the germline sequence, and a read error may be involved. The chain couples TRBV2 to TRBJ2-3; TRBD1 aligns across 7 bases. Germline values: CDR1 SNHLY, CDR2 FYNNEI. The CDR3 has 15 residues. The CDR3 nucleotides read TGTGCCAGCAGTGGCGACAGGGCAGGCGCAGATACGAAGTATTTT. Amino acids: CASSGDRAGADTKYF.

There are a few counts of this clonotype. The gene calls are TRBV30 and TRBJ1-4; D remains ambiguous. The length of the CDR3 is 13 residues. Per the germline V gene, CDR1 is GTSNPN and CDR2 is SVGIG (reference sequence). V dropped 4 bases and J dropped 5 bases, with 11 bases sitting between them. CDR3 region: CAWTSWRNEKLFF. The CDR3 DNA reads TGTGCCTGGACCTCTTGGCGGAATGAAAAACTGTTTTTT.

J is TRBJ1-1 and V is TRBV7-9; D unresolved. V was pared by 4 bases and J by 11 bases, with 20 bases between. CDR3 size: 14 residues. CDR1 is SEHNR and CDR2 is FQNEAQ in the germline V gene (reference sequence). The CDR3 bases are TGTGCCAGCAGCTCCAGTTTGCAGGACCCCCGGGCTTTCTTT. Translating it yields CASSSSLQDPRAFF.

Only a few counts were recorded for this clonotype. This chain uses TRBV20-1 with TRBJ2-4, with TRBD2 as a possible D gene (6 bases). This CDR3 has 13 amino acids. The V end lost 5 bases, the J end lost 2 bases, and 10 bases lay between the germline ends. The germline V gene has CDR1 DFQATT and CDR2 SNEGSKA (reference sequence). Here the CDR3 DNA reads TGCAGTGCTTCCGGGGGATCCAAAAACATTCAGTACTTC. Amino acids: CSASGGSKNIQYF.

The chain has TRBV7-2 and TRBJ1-1; possible D gene TRBD1, 5 bases. Germline CDR1 SGHTA, CDR2 FQGNSA. The CDR3 is 12 residues long. The V end was cut by 5 bases, the J end by 12 bases, with 16 bases between. The CDR3 DNA follows: TGTGCCAGCAGCCCCCGTGGGGGGTTGCCTTTCTTT. Translated: CASSPRGGLPFF.

The genes are TRBV6-6 and TRBJ1-2; unclear D gene. Germline-derived CDR1 and CDR2 are MNHNY and SVGAGI (reference sequence). The CDR3 spans 12 residues. The V and J ends lost 4 bases and 8 bases respectively, with 11 bases between them. CDR3 residues: CASSSIEGGYTF. The CDR3 DNA follows: TGTGCCAGCAGTTCGATCGAAGGGGGCTACACCTTC.

This clonotype was seen a handful of times. The chain recombines TRBV6-5 with TRBJ2-1; 10 nucleotides match TRBD1. The CDR3 has 15 residues. Per germline, CDR1 MNHEY and CDR2 SVGAGI. V lost 5 bases, J lost 1 base, and 2 bases stayed unmatched. The CDR3 region is CASSTGQGSYNEQFF. The CDR3 DNA is TGTGCCAGCAGTACGGGACAGGGGTCCTACAATGAGCAGTTCTTC.

This chain connects TRBV7-2 to TRBJ1-2; 11 nucleotides match TRBD1. V lost 5 bases, J lost 8 bases, and 13 bases stayed unmatched. Germline loops: CDR1 SGHTA, CDR2 FQGNSA. There are 16 residues in the CDR3. The chain's CDR3 is CASSPPGTGGSQGYTF. In DNA, the CDR3 is TGTGCCAGCAGCCCACCCGGGACAGGGGGTTCTCAGGGCTACACCTTC.

There are many counts of this clonotype. CDR3: CASSSRLAGETQYF. The CDR3 DNA reads as TGTGCCAGCAGCTCCCGACTAGCCGGAGAGACCCAGTACTTC. The gene calls are TRBV7-9 and TRBJ2-5; TRBD2 matches at 7 bases. Losses at the gene ends were 4 bases for V and 4 bases for J; bases not matched to a gene: 6. The CDR3 extends over 14 amino acids. In germline, CDR1 is SEHNR, CDR2 FQNEAQ (reference sequence).

Only a few counts were recorded for this clonotype. The chain combines TRBV6-5 with TRBJ2-3; no definite D call. Germline CDR1 reads MNHEY; CDR2 reads SVGAGI. V was shortened by 2 bases and J by 1 base, with 10 bases between the two germline ends. The CDR3 is 15 amino acids. CDR3 coding DNA: TGTGCCAGCAGTTACGCATCTGCTGGCACAGATACGCAGTATTTT. Translating it yields CASSYASAGTDTQYF.

The genes are TRBV5-6 and TRBJ2-7, with a tentative D call TRBD1 (6 bases). CDR3 size: 15 residues. Deletions cut 4 bases from V and 1 base from J, with 15 bases between. Germline V gives CDR1 SGHDT, CDR2 YYEEEE. The DNA for the CDR3 is TGTGCCAGCAGCGGGGGTCCAGGGGAATCCTACGAGCAGTACTTC. This sequence encodes CASSGGPGESYEQYF. Drawing the rest from reference TRBV5-6 and TRBJ2-7, the complete variable domain is DAGVTQSPTHLIKTRGQQVTLRCSPKSGHDTVSWYQQALGQGPQFIFQYYEEEERQRGNFPDRFSGHQFPNYSSELNVNALLLGDSALYLCASSGGPGESYEQYFGPGTRLTVT.

The chain uses TRBV6-2 or TRBV6-3 and TRBJ2-3; 7 bases fit TRBD2. V was pared by 6 bases and J by 6 bases, with 9 bases of the junction left unmatched. Germline CDR1 is MNHEY and CDR2 is SVGEGT. This CDR3 is built from 14 residues. CDR3 sequence: CASRRSGERDTQYF. DNA of the CDR3: TGTGCCAGCAGAAGGAGCGGGGAACGGGATACGCAGTATTTT.

In nucleotides, the CDR3 is TGTGCCAGCAGCTTAGGCACCGGGACTAGCGGGGTTTTGAAGACCCAGTACTTC. Amino acids: CASSLGTGTSGVLKTQYF. This sequence joins TRBV7-6 and TRBJ2-5; TRBD2 agrees at 13 bases. CDR1 is SGHVS and CDR2 is FNYEAQ in the germline V gene. The CDR3 loop spans 18 amino acids. V lost 1 base and J lost 6; bases outside the gene matches: 11.

There are a few counts of this clonotype. The chain links TRBV6-1 to TRBJ1-5; no firm D call. V was clipped by 4 bases and J by 3 bases, with 4 bases between them. The CDR3 covers 12 residues. Germline lookup yields CDR1 MNHNS and CDR2 SASEGT. The CDR3 is CASSADNQPQHF. CDR3 coding DNA: TGTGCCAGCAGTGCAGACAATCAGCCCCAGCATTTT.

This clonotype came up many times. The rearrangement joins TRBV29-1 to TRBJ1-4; D might be TRBD1 (6 bases). V was trimmed by 1 base and J by 8 bases, leaving 14 bases between them. This CDR3 comprises 14 residues. Looked up from germline, CDR1 is SQVTM and CDR2 is ANQGSEA. The CDR3 nucleotides read TGCAGCGTTGAAGTCCAGGGGCCGGGGGAAAAACTGTTTTTT. It codes for CSVEVQGPGEKLFF. The full variable domain, its missing parts supplied by reference TRBV29-1 and TRBJ1-4, is SAVISQKPSRDICQRGTSLTIQCQVDSQVTMMFWYRQQPGQSLTLIATANQGSEATYESGFVIDKFPISRPNLTFSTLTVSNMSPEDSSIYLCSVEVQGPGEKLFFGSGTQLSVL.

DNA for the CDR3: TGTGCCACCAGAAGAACAGGGGAAGAGACCCAGTACTTC. It is translated as CATRRTGEETQYF. The gene calls are TRBV24-1 and TRBJ2-5, with 7 bases identical to TRBD1. V trimming: 7 bases; J trimming: 3 bases; junction bases outside the gene matches: 4. The germline CDR1 and CDR2 sequences are KGHDR and SFDVKD. CDR3 length equals 13 residues.

The chain recombines TRBV10-2 with TRBJ2-1; TRBD2 is a possible D gene (7 bases). V lost 3 bases and J 6 bases, leaving 15 bases between the germline ends. The CDR3 loop spans 15 amino acids. CDR1 WSHSY and CDR2 SAAADI come from the germline V gene. As DNA, the CDR3 is TGCGCCAGCAGTGATGTAGTGGGGGGGCGCAATGAGCAGTTCTTC. Amino acids: CASSDVVGGRNEQFF.

V gene TRBV6-1 combines with J gene TRBJ2-7; no clear D gene. The CDR3 is 13 amino acids. Germline CDR1 and CDR2: MNHNS and SASEGT. V was cut by 4 bases and J by 2 bases, with 9 bases left in between. CDR3 DNA: TGTGCCAGCAGTGCTTGGGAAACCTACGAGCAGTACTTC. Amino acids: CASSAWETYEQYF.

Concerning this clonotype: One base away lies a much larger clone, so this may be a sequencing read error. The V and J genes are TRBV7-2 and TRBJ2-1, with D uncertain. The CDR3 runs 14 residues. The germline gives CDR1 SGHTA, CDR2 FQGNSA. The CDR3 sequence is CASSSVSSYNEQLF. As DNA, the CDR3 is TGTGCCAGCAGCTCGGTGAGCTCGTACAATGAGCAGTTATTC.

The chain carries TRBV6-4 and TRBJ1-6; 8 bases map to TRBD1. Germline CDR1 reads MRHNA; CDR2 reads SNTAGT. The CDR3 consists of 14 residues. Trimming removed 9 bases from V and 3 bases from J; junction bases left unmatched: 4. The CDR3 here is CARRTGFYNSPLHF. CDR3 coding DNA: TGTGCCAGACGGACAGGGTTCTATAATTCACCCCTCCACTTT.

The chain uses TRBV4-1 and TRBJ2-5; 8 bases map to TRBD1. Germline values: CDR1 MGHRA, CDR2 YSYEKL. Trimming took 1 base from V and 5 from J; bases not matched to a gene: 3. The CDR3 has 14 amino acids. The CDR3 nucleotides are TGCGCCAGCAGCCAAGTGGACAGGGAGGAGACCCAGTACTTC. Its protein product is CASSQVDREETQYF.

A note on this clonotype: A read error may be the cause here, since a much bigger clone is one base away. The chain employs TRBV6-6 and TRBJ2-1; 10 nucleotides align to TRBD2. This CDR3 contains 13 residues. Per the germline V gene, CDR1 is MNHNY and CDR2 is SVGAGI (reference sequence). CDR3: CDSLLAGAGEQFF. DNA of the CDR3: TGTGACAGCTTGCTAGCGGGGGCTGGTGAGCAGTTCTTC.

This clonotype was seen only a few times. The rearrangement uses TRBV2 and TRBJ1-5; TRBD1 aligns across 7 bases. Germline V CDR1 and CDR2: SNHLY, FYNNEI. This CDR3 is 13 amino acids long. Losses at the gene ends were 6 bases for V and 7 bases for J; bases not matched to a gene: 6. CDR3 in amino acids: CASRSTGNQPQHF. The CDR3 DNA reads TGTGCCAGCAGATCGACAGGGAACCAGCCCCAGCATTTT.

The rearrangement uses TRBV3-1 and TRBJ2-4; TRBD2 agrees at 9 bases. CDR1 is LGHDT, CDR2 YNNKEL, per germline (reference sequence). The CDR3 loop spans 16 amino acids. V trimming: 3 bases; J trimming: 9 bases; junction bases outside the gene matches: 12. The CDR3 is CASSQAPSGAMAIQYF. The CDR3 nucleotides read TGTGCCAGCAGCCAGGCCCCTAGCGGGGCTATGGCCATTCAGTACTTC. The variable domain in full, completed from reference TRBV3-1 and TRBJ2-4, reads DTAVSQTPKYLVTQMGNDKSIKCEQNLGHDTMYWYKQDSKKFLKIMFSYNNKELIINETVPNRFSPKSPDKAHLNLHINSLELGDSAVYFCASSQAPSGAMAIQYFGAGTRLSVL.

At least ten counts were recorded for this clonotype. The chain joins TRBV18 to TRBJ2-2, with 7 bases identical to TRBD1. J gave up 6 bases and V 5 bases, and 9 bases lay outside the gene matches. Looked up from germline, CDR1 is KGHSH and CDR2 is LQKENI. The CDR3 consists of 15 residues. The CDR3 DNA reads TGTGCCAGCTCAATCTCGACAGGGTTCGCCGGGGAGCTGTTTTTT. Encoded protein: CASSISTGFAGELFF.

This chain joins TRBV5-1 and TRBJ2-5; weak D call: TRBD2 (6 bases). Germline V gives CDR1 SGHRS, CDR2 YFSETQ. The V end was cut by 5 bases, the J end by 5 bases, with 13 bases between. The CDR3 totals 13 residues. In DNA, the CDR3 is TGCGCCAGCAGGTCTGGAGGGATCGAGACCCAGTACTTC. As protein: CASRSGGIETQYF. The variable domain in full, completed from reference TRBV5-1 and TRBJ2-5, reads KAGVTQTPRYLIKTRGQQVTLSCSPISGHRSVSWYQQTPGQGLQFLFEYFSETQRNKGNFPGRFSGRQFSNSRSEMNVSTLELGDSALYLCASRSGGIETQYFGPGTRLLVL.

This clonotype has a handful of counts. The genes are TRBV7-9 and TRBJ2-1; 7 bases are a match to TRBD2. The germline V gene encodes CDR1 SEHNR and CDR2 FQNEAQ (reference sequence). V shed 3 bases, J shed 5 bases, and the junction held 4 bases outside the gene matches. This CDR3 comprises 14 residues. CDR3 coding DNA: TGTGCCAGCAGCTTTCGGCGGGGGAACAATGAGCAGTTCTTC. Amino acid sequence: CASSFRRGNNEQFF.

This clonotype was found many times. V and J are TRBV7-9 and TRBJ1-4; 8 bases agree with TRBD1. Germline CDR1 reads SEHNR; CDR2 reads FQNEAQ (reference sequence). The CDR3 runs to 16 residues. Losses at the gene ends were 1 base for V and 1 base for J; bases not matched to a gene: 2. The CDR3 protein is CASSLGDRGTNEKLFF. The CDR3 DNA reads TGTGCCAGCAGCTTAGGAGACAGGGGAACTAATGAAAAACTGTTTTTT.